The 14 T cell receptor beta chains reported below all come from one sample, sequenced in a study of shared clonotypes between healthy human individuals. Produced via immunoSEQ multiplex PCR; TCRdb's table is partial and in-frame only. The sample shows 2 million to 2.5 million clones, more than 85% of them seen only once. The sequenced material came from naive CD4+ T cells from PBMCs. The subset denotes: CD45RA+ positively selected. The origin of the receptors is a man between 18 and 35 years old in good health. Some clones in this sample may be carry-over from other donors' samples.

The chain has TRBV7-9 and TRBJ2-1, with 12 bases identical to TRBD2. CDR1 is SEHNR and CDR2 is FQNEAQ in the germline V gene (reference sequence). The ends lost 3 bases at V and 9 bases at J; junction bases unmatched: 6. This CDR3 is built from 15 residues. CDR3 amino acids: CASSFLAGGDSEQFF. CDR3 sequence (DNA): TGTGCCAGCAGCTTTCTAGCGGGAGGGGATAGTGAGCAGTTCTTC.

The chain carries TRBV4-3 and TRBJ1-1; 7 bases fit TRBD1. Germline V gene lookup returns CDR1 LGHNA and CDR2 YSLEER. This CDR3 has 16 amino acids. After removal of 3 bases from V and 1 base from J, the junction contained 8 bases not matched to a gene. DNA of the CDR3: TGCGCCAGCAGCCACCAACAGGGGCGGGGGAACACTGAAGCTTTCTTT. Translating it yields CASSHQQGRGNTEAFF.

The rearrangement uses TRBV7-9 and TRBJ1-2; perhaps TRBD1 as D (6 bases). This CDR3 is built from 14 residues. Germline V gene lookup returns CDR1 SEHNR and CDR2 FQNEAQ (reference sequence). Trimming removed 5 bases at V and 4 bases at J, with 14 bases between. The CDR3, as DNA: TGTGCCAGCAGCCCGAGACAGGCTCCCTATGGCTACACCTTC. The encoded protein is CASSPRQAPYGYTF.

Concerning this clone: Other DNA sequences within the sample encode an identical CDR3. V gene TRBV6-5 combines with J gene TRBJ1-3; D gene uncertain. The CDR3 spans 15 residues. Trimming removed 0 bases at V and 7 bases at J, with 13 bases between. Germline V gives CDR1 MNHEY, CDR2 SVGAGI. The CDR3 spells CASSYSLRAGNTIYF. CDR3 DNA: TGTGCCAGCAGTTACTCTCTTCGGGCGGGCAACACCATATATTTT.

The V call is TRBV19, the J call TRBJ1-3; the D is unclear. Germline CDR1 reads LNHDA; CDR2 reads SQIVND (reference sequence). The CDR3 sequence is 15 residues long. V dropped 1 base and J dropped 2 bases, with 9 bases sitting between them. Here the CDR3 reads CASSIVPRPGNTIYF. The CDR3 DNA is TGTGCCAGTAGTATAGTTCCACGCCCTGGAAACACCATATATTTT. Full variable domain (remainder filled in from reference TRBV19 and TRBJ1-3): DGGITQSPKYLFRKEGQNVTLSCEQNLNHDAMYWYRQDPGQGLRLIYYSQIVNDFQKGDIAEGYSVSREKKESFPLTVTSAQKNPTAFYLCASSIVPRPGNTIYFGEGSWLTVV.

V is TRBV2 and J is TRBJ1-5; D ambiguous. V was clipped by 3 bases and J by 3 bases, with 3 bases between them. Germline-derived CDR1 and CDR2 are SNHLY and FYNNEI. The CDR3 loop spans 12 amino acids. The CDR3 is CASSDNNQPQHF. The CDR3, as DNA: TGTGCCAGCAGTGATAACAATCAGCCCCAGCATTTT.

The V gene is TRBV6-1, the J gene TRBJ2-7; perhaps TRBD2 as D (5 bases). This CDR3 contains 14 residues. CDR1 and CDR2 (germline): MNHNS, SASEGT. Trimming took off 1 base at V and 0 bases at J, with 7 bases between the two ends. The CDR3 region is CASSEGLASYEQYF. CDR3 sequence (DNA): TGTGCCAGCAGTGAAGGGCTAGCCTCCTACGAGCAGTACTTC.

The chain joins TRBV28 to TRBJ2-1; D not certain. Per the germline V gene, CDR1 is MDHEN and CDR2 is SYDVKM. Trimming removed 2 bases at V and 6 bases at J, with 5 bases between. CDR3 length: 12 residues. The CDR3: CASSLVFNEQFF. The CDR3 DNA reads TGTGCCAGCAGTTTAGTTTTCAATGAGCAGTTCTTC.

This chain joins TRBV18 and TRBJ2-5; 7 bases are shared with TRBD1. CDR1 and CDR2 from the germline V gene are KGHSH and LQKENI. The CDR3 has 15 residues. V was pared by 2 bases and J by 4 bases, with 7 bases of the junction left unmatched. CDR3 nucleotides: TGTGCCAGCTCACCAGTTACAGGGGTCGGAGAGACCCAGTACTTC. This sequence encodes CASSPVTGVGETQYF.

CDR3 coding DNA: TGCGCCAGCAGCCTCATCGGGGGGAACACCGGGGAGCTGTTTTTT. It codes for CASSLIGGNTGELFF. V is TRBV5-1 and J is TRBJ2-2; a weak D match, TRBD2 (6 bases). V lost 4 bases and J 1 base, leaving 11 bases between the germline ends. Germline CDR1 is SGHRS and CDR2 is YFSETQ. The CDR3 length is 15 residues.

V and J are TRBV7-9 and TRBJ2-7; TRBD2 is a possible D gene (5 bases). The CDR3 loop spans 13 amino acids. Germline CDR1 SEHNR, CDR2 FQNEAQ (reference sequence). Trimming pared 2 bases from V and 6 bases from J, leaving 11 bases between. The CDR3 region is CASSLIAFGEQYF. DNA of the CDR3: TGTGCCAGCAGCTTAATAGCGTTCGGCGAGCAGTACTTC.

CDR3 residues: CSVVGRVSYNEQFF. CDR3 nucleotide sequence: TGCAGCGTTGTTGGGAGGGTCTCCTACAATGAGCAGTTCTTC. The V call is TRBV29-1, the J call TRBJ2-1; 7 bases match TRBD2. The V gene end was trimmed by 4 bases and the J gene end by 0 bases; junction bases not matched to a gene: 3. Germline-derived CDR1 and CDR2 are SQVTM and ANQGSEA. The CDR3 length is 14 residues.

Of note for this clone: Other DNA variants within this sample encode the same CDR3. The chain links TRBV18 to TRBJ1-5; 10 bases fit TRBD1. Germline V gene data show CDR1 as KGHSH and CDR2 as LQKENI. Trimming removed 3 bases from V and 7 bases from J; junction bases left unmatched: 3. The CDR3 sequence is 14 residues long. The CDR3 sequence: CASSPGQGGQPQHF. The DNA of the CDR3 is TGTGCCAGCTCACCCGGACAGGGGGGGCAGCCCCAGCATTTT.

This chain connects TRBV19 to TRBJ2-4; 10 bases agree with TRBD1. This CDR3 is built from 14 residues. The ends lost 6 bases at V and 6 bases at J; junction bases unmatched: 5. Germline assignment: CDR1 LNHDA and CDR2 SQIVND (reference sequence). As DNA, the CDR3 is TGTGCCAGTAGGACAGGGGGCAGCGGAAACATTCAGTACTTC. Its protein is CASRTGGSGNIQYF. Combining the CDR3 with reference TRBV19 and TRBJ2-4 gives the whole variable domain DGGITQSPKYLFRKEGQNVTLSCEQNLNHDAMYWYRQDPGQGLRLIYYSQIVNDFQKGDIAEGYSVSREKKESFPLTVTSAQKNPTAFYLCASRTGGSGNIQYFGAGTRLSVL.